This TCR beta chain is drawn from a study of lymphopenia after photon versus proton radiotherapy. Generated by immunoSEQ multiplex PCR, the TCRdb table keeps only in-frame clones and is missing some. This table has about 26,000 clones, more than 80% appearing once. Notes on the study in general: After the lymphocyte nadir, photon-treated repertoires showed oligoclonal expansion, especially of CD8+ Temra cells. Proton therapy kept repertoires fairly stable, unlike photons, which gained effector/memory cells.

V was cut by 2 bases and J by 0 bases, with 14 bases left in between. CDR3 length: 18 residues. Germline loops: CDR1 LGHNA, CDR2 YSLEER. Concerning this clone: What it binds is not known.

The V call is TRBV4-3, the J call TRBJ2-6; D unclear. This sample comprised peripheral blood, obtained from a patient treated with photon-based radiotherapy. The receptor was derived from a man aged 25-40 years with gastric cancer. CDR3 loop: CASSQSAVLSSGANVLTF. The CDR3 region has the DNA TGCGCCAGCAGCCAATCGGCGGTCCTGAGCTCTGGGGCCAACGTCCTGACTTTC.